This T cell receptor beta chain originates from a study of blood T cell repertoires in COVID-19. The CDR3 length is 17 residues. V lost 2 bases and J lost 8; bases outside the gene matches: 12. Germline lookup yields CDR1 SGHDT and CDR2 YYEEEE. As processed by the authors: It was from reference gene primer amplification that nucleated cell counts were estimated. Method: immunoSEQ multiplex PCR; TCRdb's copy keeps in-frame clones and lacks some. V, J and clone size reflect that table, while D and trimming were determined from the DNA. In the table there are around 200,000 clones, approximately 90% of which are singletons.

The rearrangement uses TRBV5-6 and TRBJ1-4; TRBD1 agrees at 10 bases. The sequencing sample was made of peripheral blood. This receptor was taken from a woman aged 80 or over in a cohort sampled during active or convalescent COVID-19. The CDR3 coding sequence is TGTGCCAGCAGCTTTAAGGGGACAGGGGAACTGTGGGAAAAACTGTTTTTT. This gives the protein CASSFKGTGELWEKLFF.